These 11 T cell receptor beta chains share one sample of origin, sequenced in a study of vaccination effects on CD4 cells after COVID-19 (dated by TCRdb to the early 2020s). To identify antigen-specific CD4+ T cell clonotypes by their expansion, the ViraFEST assay first stimulated PBMC with viral peptide pools and then applied TCR sequencing. After less than eleven days of culture, CD4+ T cells were isolated with the EasySep CD4+ T cell isolation kit. Each participant got two doses of an mRNA SARS-CoV-2 vaccine, either BNT162b2 or mRNA-1273. Receptors were amplified or captured by the immunoSEQ multiplex PCR assay. Drawn from immuneACCESS, this table holds only the in-frame rearrangements with V and J called that TCRdb kept. Clones are partly lost; checked studies trace under half to an unresolved V gene and leave the rest unexplained. The sample contains tens of thousands of clones, 80% to 85% of them found a single time. The top ten clonotypes cover about 1.2% of the sample.

The antigens for these receptors are not known. This sample comprised CD4+ T cells from PBMCs cultured with HCoV-229E spike peptides, obtained after COVID-19 vaccination. In light of the paper, this sample's cell subset or site label describes: HCoV-229E spike overlapping peptide pool stimulation. Receptors were obtained from a human donor who received a COVID-19 vaccine.

The chain joins TRBV5-1 to TRBJ2-2; D is possibly TRBD1 or TRBD2 (6 bases each). Germline CDR1 SGHRS, CDR2 YFSETQ. V was clipped by 0 bases and J by 4 bases, with 19 bases between them. The CDR3 has 18 residues. CDR3 amino acids: CASSLESGAVAGTGELFF. CDR3 coding DNA: TGCGCCAGCAGCTTGGAATCGGGGGCGGTGGCGGGCACCGGGGAGCTGTTTTTT.

The chain recombines TRBV4-2 with TRBJ2-2; no reliable D call. The V gene lost 1 base and the J gene lost 5 bases, with 14 bases spanning the gap. The CDR3 contains 16 residues. Germline assignment: CDR1 LGHNA and CDR2 YNFKEQ. CDR3 nucleotide sequence: TGTGCCAGCAGCCAAGCCCTCAGACTCGAAACCGGGGAGCTGTTTTTT. It translates to CASSQALRLETGELFF.

This clone showed up just once. The chain has TRBV18 and TRBJ1-6, with TRBD1 matching over 10 bases. The CDR3 has 15 residues. The V and J ends lost 3 bases and 5 bases, in that order; junction bases with no gene match: 1. CDR1 KGHSH and CDR2 LQKENI come from the germline V gene. CDR3 sequence: CASSPTGGNNSPLHF. In DNA, the CDR3 is TGTGCCAGCTCACCGACAGGGGGCAATAATTCACCCCTCCACTTT.

This chain links TRBV6-2 or TRBV6-3 with TRBJ2-1, with 8 positions matching TRBD1. The length of the CDR3 is 16 residues. V dropped 0 bases and J dropped 4; count of bases not matched to a gene: 5. CDR1 and CDR2 (germline): MNHEY, SVGEGT. The CDR3, as DNA: TGTGCCAGCAGTTACTCGTCTCAGGGGGCATACAATGAGCAGTTCTTC. It translates to CASSYSSQGAYNEQFF.

Regarding this clone: A junction end diverges from the germline sequence, so it may reflect a read error. The chain couples TRBV7-2 to TRBJ1-2; 9 bases line up with TRBD1. The CDR3 spans 14 residues. The germline CDR1 and CDR2 sequences are SGHTA and FQGNSA. Written as DNA, the CDR3 is TGTGCCAGCAGCTTAGTACGCGGACAGGGGTTAGACGCCTTC. Protein sequence: CASSLVRGQGLDAF.

This clone turned up a few times. The V and J genes are TRBV12-5 and TRBJ1-5; 10 bases align to TRBD1. Germline V lookup: CDR1 LGHNT, CDR2 FRNRAP. J lost 6 bases, V lost 6 bases, and 5 bases had no gene match. The CDR3 is 14 amino acids. CDR3 amino acids: CASGPGQGSQPQHF. CDR3 nucleotide sequence: TGTGCTAGTGGCCCGGGACAGGGGAGTCAGCCCCAGCATTTT.

The chain is built from TRBV7-8 and TRBJ1-1; unclear D gene. The CDR3 has 13 residues. Trimming took off 1 base at V and 3 bases at J, with 6 bases between the two ends. From germline, CDR1 is SGHVS and CDR2 FQNEAQ. The CDR3 is CASSLVRDTEAFF. The CDR3 nucleotides are TGTGCCAGCAGCTTAGTTCGGGACACTGAAGCTTTCTTT.

The table lists this clone with a count of one. The chain employs TRBV9 and TRBJ1-1; D is perhaps TRBD1 (6 bases). Trimming shortened V by 2 bases and J by 7 bases, and 12 bases separated the two germline ends. The CDR3 is made up of 13 amino acids. Germline V gene lookup returns CDR1 SGDLS and CDR2 YYNGEE. DNA for the CDR3: TGTGCCAGCAGCGTGGGAGGGGGAGGTGAAGCTTTCTTT. Translated, it gives CASSVGGGGEAFF.

With respect to this clone: A junction boundary mismatches the germline segment, possibly from a read error. This chain connects TRBV7-9 to TRBJ2-5; D is possibly TRBD2 (6 bases). CDR1 is SEHNR, CDR2 FQNEAQ, per germline (reference sequence). CDR3 length: 15 residues. CDR3 region: CASSLALVEQETQYF. The CDR3 nucleotides are TGTGCCAGCAGCCTAGCGTTGGTAGAACAAGAGACCCAGTACTTC.

V is TRBV6-2 or TRBV6-3 and J is TRBJ1-5; weak D call: TRBD1 (6 bases). In germline, CDR1 is MNHEY, CDR2 SVGEGT. The CDR3 contains 13 residues. The germline V and J ends were trimmed by 4 bases and 4 bases, with 8 bases remaining between them. The CDR3 region is CASSSQGNQPQHF. For the CDR3, the DNA is TGTGCCAGCAGTTCCCAGGGGAATCAGCCCCAGCATTTT.

This clone was picked up a small number of times. CDR3 nucleotide sequence: TGTGCCACCAGTGAAACAGGGAGGTTGGGTGAAGCTTTCTTT. Protein product: CATSETGRLGEAFF. The chain uses TRBV24-1 and TRBJ1-1, with a tentative D call TRBD1 (6 bases). Germline V gene data show CDR1 as KGHDR and CDR2 as SFDVKD. There are 14 residues in the CDR3. V was trimmed by 4 bases and J by 7 bases, leaving 15 bases between them.